This T cell receptor beta chain was identified in a study of T-cell memory formation after mild COVID-19. General study results and limits: Day 15 to 85 contracting clones showed balanced CD4/CD8; day 15 to 37 expanders favored CD4+.

About this clonotype itself: The antigen is undetermined.

Constant-segment primers and 5'RACE yielded cDNA libraries for TCR alpha and TCR beta, each carrying sample barcodes and UMIs. In TCRdb, the 5' RACE reads were re-called with MiXCR into one record per CDR3 protein. The sample holds about 210,000 distinct CDR3 sequences; 10% are singletons and the top ten take around 2.9%. The CDR3 totals 15 residues. Germline values: CDR1 DFQATT, CDR2 SNEGSKA (reference sequence). Trimming at V came to 6 bases and at J to 7 bases, leaving 16 bases not matched to a gene. This rearrangement joins TRBV20-1 to TRBJ1-2; 8 bases match TRBD1. Sequences were obtained from PBMCs or a T cell subset sorted from them (not recorded which). This clonotype originated in a man between 18 and 35 years old who had mild COVID-19 (a few samples of this study predate the infection). Cell type and time point are not known. Here the CDR3 DNA reads TGCAGTGCGAGCGGGACAGGCTGGAGTACGGCTGGCTACACCTTC. Translated, it gives CSASGTGWSTAGYTF.